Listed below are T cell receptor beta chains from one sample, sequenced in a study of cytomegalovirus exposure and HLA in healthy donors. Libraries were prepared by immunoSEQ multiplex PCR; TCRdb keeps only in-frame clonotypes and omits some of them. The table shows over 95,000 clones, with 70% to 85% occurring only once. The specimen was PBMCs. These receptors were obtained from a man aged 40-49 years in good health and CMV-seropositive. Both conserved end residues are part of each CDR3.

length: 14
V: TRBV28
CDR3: CASRKDRGSYEQYF

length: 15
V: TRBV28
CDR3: CASSKSPTGGTEAFF

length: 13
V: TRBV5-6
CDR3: CASSSHRGETQYF

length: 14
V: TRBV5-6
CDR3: CASSLGADGETQYF

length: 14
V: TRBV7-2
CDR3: CASSPKRETYGYTF

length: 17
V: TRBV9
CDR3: CASSVDGGGASYNEQFF

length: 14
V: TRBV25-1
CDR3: CASTATGGEYGYTF

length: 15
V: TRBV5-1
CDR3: CASSLATGNLHGYTF

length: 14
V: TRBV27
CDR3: CATSSPGSYNEQFF

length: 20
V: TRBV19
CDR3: CASSMGSGQAGIYSNQPQHF

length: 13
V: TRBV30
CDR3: CAWRGTGRHEQFF

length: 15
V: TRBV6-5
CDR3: CASSKRTGVEETQYF

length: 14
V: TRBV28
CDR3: CASGGQGIGGELFF

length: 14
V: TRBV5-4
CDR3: CASSLDRITGELFF

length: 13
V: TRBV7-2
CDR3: CASSLDGTAKQFF

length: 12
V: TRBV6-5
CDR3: CASSESRVQLFF

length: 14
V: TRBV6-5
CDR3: CASTPPGGIETQYF

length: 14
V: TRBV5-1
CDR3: CASRGTLSTDTQYF

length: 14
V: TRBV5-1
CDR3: CASSLQANQETQYF

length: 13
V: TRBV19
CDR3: CASTAGGSYEQYF

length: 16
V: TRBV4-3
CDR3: CASSQVQGSGADTQYF

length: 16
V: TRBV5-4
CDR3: CASSLPTGGSYNEQFF

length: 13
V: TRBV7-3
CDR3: CASSFEGAYEQYF

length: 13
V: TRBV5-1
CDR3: CASSWGQSNEQFF

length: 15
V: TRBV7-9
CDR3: CASIDSRGLSYGYTF